The 7 T cell receptor beta chains listed next were all sequenced from one sample in a study of human T cells and chemical hapten exposure. From the RACE reads, TCRdb called clonotypes with MiXCR, one entry per CDR3 protein. The sample holds 120,000 or so distinct CDR3 sequences, around 10% seen once. Noted time point: patch test 3, about 24 weeks after DPC sensitization. Treatment described: therapeutic diphenylcyclopropenone sensitization with weekly scalp DPC. The sequences come from whole blood, collected in connection with sensitization to the hapten diphenylcyclopropenone (DPC). These receptors all come from a woman aged 45-60 years with alopecia areata. Some clones in this sample may be carry-over from other donors' samples.

The chain is built from TRBV27 and TRBJ2-7; maybe TRBD2 (6 bases). From germline, CDR1 is MNHEY and CDR2 SMNVEV (reference sequence). V lost 3 bases, J lost 4 bases, and 16 bases lay in between. The CDR3 extends over 15 amino acids. The CDR3 bases are TGTGCCAGCAGTTTCGAAGGAGGGGCTGGGTACGAGCAGTACTTC. This codes for CASSFEGGAGYEQYF.

In its sample, this clonotype was seen many times. The chain has TRBV29-1 and TRBJ2-3; a possible D gene is TRBD2 (6 bases). This CDR3 region has 13 residues. V dropped 5 bases and J dropped 1 base, with 10 bases sitting between them. Per the germline V gene, CDR1 is SQVTM and CDR2 is ANQGSEA. Here the CDR3 DNA reads TGCAGCGTTTCGGCTAGCGGCACAGATACGCAGTATTTT. This sequence encodes CSVSASGTDTQYF.

This clonotype was seen many times. The rearrangement links TRBV5-1 to TRBJ2-1; TRBD2 might be the D (5 bases). Germline CDR1 and CDR2: SGHRS and YFSETQ. V lost 2 bases, J lost 5 bases, and 14 bases lay in between. The CDR3 has 15 amino acids. The CDR3: CASSLNLAVNNEQFF. For the CDR3, the DNA is TGCGCCAGCAGCTTAAATCTAGCAGTCAACAATGAGCAGTTCTTC.

This clonotype was detected a few times. V gene TRBV10-3 combines with J gene TRBJ2-5; 11 positions agree with TRBD2. The CDR3 contains 14 residues. Germline loops: CDR1 ENHRY, CDR2 SYGVKD. Trimming took 6 bases from V and 1 from J; bases not matched to a gene: 1. CDR3 loop: CAISGTSGQETQYF. CDR3 nucleotide sequence: TGTGCCATCAGCGGGACTAGCGGCCAAGAGACCCAGTACTTC.

The rearrangement uses TRBV6-2 or TRBV6-3 and TRBJ2-4; 8 bases fit TRBD1. The germline gives CDR1 MNHEY, CDR2 SVGEGT. After removal of 6 bases from V and 0 bases from J, the junction contained 7 bases not matched to a gene. The CDR3 has 16 amino acids. The CDR3 is CASSPRDRIAKNIQYF. The CDR3, as DNA: TGTGCCAGCAGCCCCCGGGACAGGATAGCCAAAAACATTCAGTACTTC.

The V and J genes are TRBV6-2 or TRBV6-3 and TRBJ2-1, with D tentatively TRBD2 (5 bases). CDR3 length: 11 residues. Looked up from germline, CDR1 is MNHEY and CDR2 is SVGEGT. Trimming pared 4 bases from V and 9 bases from J, leaving 7 bases between. CDR3 nucleotides: TGTGCCAGCAGTTTTAGCGTTGAGCAGTTCTTC. It specifies CASSFSVEQFF.

This clonotype came up a few times. This chain uses TRBV7-2 with TRBJ2-4; a possible D gene is TRBD1 (5 bases). This CDR3 comprises 15 residues. Per the germline V gene, CDR1 is SGHTA and CDR2 is FQGNSA. Trimming stripped 5 bases from V and 3 bases from J, with 14 bases between. The CDR3 is CASSHRQRDKNIQYF. CDR3 nucleotide sequence: TGTGCCAGCAGCCACCGACAGAGAGACAAAAACATTCAGTACTTC.